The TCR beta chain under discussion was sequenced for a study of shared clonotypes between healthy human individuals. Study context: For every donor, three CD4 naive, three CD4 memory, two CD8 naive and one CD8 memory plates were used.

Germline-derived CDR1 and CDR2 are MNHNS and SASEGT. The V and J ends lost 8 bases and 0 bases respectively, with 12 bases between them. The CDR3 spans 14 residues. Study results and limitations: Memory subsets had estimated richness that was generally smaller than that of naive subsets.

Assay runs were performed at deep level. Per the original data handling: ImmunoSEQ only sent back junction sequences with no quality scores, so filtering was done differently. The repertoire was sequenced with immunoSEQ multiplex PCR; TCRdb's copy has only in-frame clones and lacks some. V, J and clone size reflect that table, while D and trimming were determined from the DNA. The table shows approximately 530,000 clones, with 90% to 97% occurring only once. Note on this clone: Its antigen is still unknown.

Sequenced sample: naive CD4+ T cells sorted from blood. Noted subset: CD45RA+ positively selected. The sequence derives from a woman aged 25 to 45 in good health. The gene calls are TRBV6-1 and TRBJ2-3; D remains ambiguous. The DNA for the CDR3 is TGTGCCAGCGTCTTACACAGCAGCACAGATACGCAGTATTTT. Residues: CASVLHSSTDTQYF.